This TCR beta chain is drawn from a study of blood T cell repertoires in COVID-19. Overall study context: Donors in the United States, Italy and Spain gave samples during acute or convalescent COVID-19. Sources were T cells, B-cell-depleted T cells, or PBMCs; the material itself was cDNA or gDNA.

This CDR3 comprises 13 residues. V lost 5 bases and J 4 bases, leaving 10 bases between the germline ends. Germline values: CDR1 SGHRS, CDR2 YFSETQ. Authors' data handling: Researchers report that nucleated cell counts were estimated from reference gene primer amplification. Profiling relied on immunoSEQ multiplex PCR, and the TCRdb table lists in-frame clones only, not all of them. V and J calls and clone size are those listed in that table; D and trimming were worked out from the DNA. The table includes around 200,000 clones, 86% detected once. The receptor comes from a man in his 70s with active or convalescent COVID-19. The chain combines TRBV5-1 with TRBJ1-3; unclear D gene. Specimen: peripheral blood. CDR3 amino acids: CASRPGSGNTIYF. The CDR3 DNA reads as TGCGCCAGCAGACCCGGGAGCGGAAACACCATATATTTT.